This T cell receptor beta chain was obtained from a study of sequential checkpoint blockade in melanoma. Overall study context: Maintenance nivolumab came after either treatment sequence.

The CDR3 runs to 14 residues. Trimming removed 0 bases at V and 11 bases at J, with 14 bases between. Germline CDR1 MRHNA, CDR2 SNTAGT. Treatment meaning: randomized to nivolumab then ipilimumab (arm A) or the reverse (arm B). Sorted cells were live CD3+CD8+, lacking CD19 and CD56, from PBMCs. Sequencing used immunoSEQ multiplex PCR; TCRdb keeps in-frame clones, though not all of them. The sample gives approximately 12,000 clones, over 60% of which show up once; about a fifth is in the top ten. The receptor was isolated from a human donor with melanoma. The specimen comprised CD8+ T cells sorted from blood (inferred from file names), sampled from a patient given nivolumab and ipilimumab in sequence. The genes are TRBV6-4 and TRBJ2-1; D might be TRBD2 (6 bases). The CDR3 loop is CASSDSAWDSKQFF. The CDR3 DNA is TGTGCCAGCAGTGACTCGGCCTGGGACTCCAAGCAGTTCTTC.